Listed here is a single TCR beta chain. Repertoires were generated with immunoSEQ multiplex PCR, while TCRdb's copy carries only in-frame clones and drops some. Of almost 700,000 clones in the sample, about 91% were seen once. The CDR3 runs 18 residues. Germline lookup yields CDR1 KGHSH and CDR2 LQKENI. The ends lost 3 bases at V and 7 bases at J; junction bases unmatched: 12. CD8 cells regarded as naive lacked CD45RO, were positively chosen for CCR7, and omitted terminally differentiated effector memory CD45RA+ cells. The data are from a study of shared clonotypes between healthy human individuals. Turning to the study itself: A few men and two women, aged 18 to 49, were donors.

V and J are TRBV18 and TRBJ2-1, with TRBD2 matching over 13 bases. The specimen sequenced was naive CD8+ T cells sorted from blood. The sequence derives from a man in his thirties or forties in good health. The chain's CDR3 is CASSPIGLAGELGNEQFF. The CDR3 DNA reads TGTGCCAGCTCACCGATAGGACTAGCGGGAGAACTTGGGAATGAGCAGTTCTTC.